Listed here are 18 T cell receptor beta chains from one sample, sequenced in a study of blood T cell repertoires in COVID-19. The assay was immunoSEQ multiplex PCR, and TCRdb's table has in-frame clones only and misses some. The data contain fewer than 350,000 clones, around 89% of them seen just once; the ten biggest clones take up around a tenth. The specimen sequenced was PBMCs or T cells enriched from blood (not recorded which). All receptors derive from a woman aged 40 to 49 who had recovered from COVID-19.

V and J are TRBV7-9 and TRBJ2-7, with 8 bases matching TRBD1. Losses at the gene ends were 4 bases for V and 0 bases for J; bases not matched to a gene: 2. This CDR3 has 14 residues. Germline-derived CDR1 and CDR2 are SEHNR and FQNEAQ (reference sequence). Here the CDR3 DNA reads TGTGCCAGCAGCTGGACAGGGAGCTCCTACGAGCAGTACTTC. Encoded protein: CASSWTGSSYEQYF. The full variable domain, completed using reference TRBV7-9 and TRBJ2-7, is DTGVSQNPRHKITKRGQNVTFRCDPISEHNRLYWYRQTLGQGPEFLTYFQNEAQLEKSRLLSDRFSAERPKGSFSTLEIQRTEQGDSAMYLCASSWTGSSYEQYFGPGTRLTVT.

CDR3 sequence reads: CASSADNSNQPQHF. The CDR3, as DNA: TGTGCCAGCAGCGCTGACAATAGCAATCAGCCCCAGCATTTT. The chain employs TRBV9 and TRBJ1-5; the D is unclear. Germline values: CDR1 SGDLS, CDR2 YYNGEE. CDR3 length: 14 amino acids. The germline V and J ends were trimmed by 3 bases and 0 bases, with 7 bases remaining between them.

Ten or more counts support this clone. The chain couples TRBV7-3 to TRBJ2-2; 8 nucleotides align to TRBD2. The ends lost 5 bases at V and 0 bases at J; junction bases unmatched: 5. The CDR3 runs to 16 residues. The germline CDR1 and CDR2 sequences are SGHTA and FQGTGA. CDR3 loop: CASSARRGANTGELFF. The CDR3 DNA follows: TGTGCCAGCAGCGCTAGGCGGGGGGCGAACACCGGGGAGCTGTTTTTT.

The rearrangement uses TRBV20-1 and TRBJ1-1; D is undetermined. CDR1 DFQATT and CDR2 SNEGSKA come from the germline V gene (reference sequence). This CDR3 is built from 11 residues. The CDR3 reads CRLGVNTEAFF. The CDR3 nucleotides read TGCAGGCTAGGTGTGAACACTGAAGCTTTCTTT.

This chain connects TRBV3-1 (or the pseudogene TRBV3-2) to TRBJ2-3; 8 nucleotides align to TRBD1. With V trimmed by 3 bases and J by 2 bases, 4 bases remained unmatched. Germline-derived CDR1 and CDR2 are LGHDT and YNNKEL (reference sequence). The CDR3 contains 15 residues. CDR3 amino acids: CASSQRDRSTDTQYF. The CDR3 DNA reads as TGTGCCAGCAGCCAGAGGGACAGGTCCACAGATACGCAGTATTTT.

This clone has just a few counts. This sequence joins TRBV10-2 and TRBJ1-2, with a possible D match to TRBD1 (5 bases). V was shortened by 3 bases and J by 3 bases, with 8 bases between the two germline ends. The germline V gene has CDR1 WSHSY and CDR2 SAAADI. CDR3 length equals 13 residues. The CDR3 is CASSDREDYGYTF. The DNA of the CDR3 is TGCGCCAGCAGTGACAGGGAGGACTATGGCTACACCTTC.

This clone was picked up one time. The rearrangement joins TRBV12-3 or TRBV12-4 to TRBJ2-3; D is unresolved. This CDR3 contains 12 residues. V was shortened by 6 bases and J by 2 bases, with 6 bases between the two germline ends. CDR3 region: CASSQITDTQYF. In DNA, the CDR3 is TGTGCCAGCAGCCAAATCACAGATACGCAGTATTTT.

Concerning this clone: The sample holds other DNA sequences that translate to the same CDR3. V and J are TRBV12-5 and TRBJ1-1; perhaps TRBD1 as D (5 bases). CDR1 LGHNT and CDR2 FRNRAP come from the germline V gene. V lost 5 bases to trimming and J lost 0 bases, with 13 bases between them. This CDR3 region has 15 residues. The CDR3 coding sequence is TGTGCTAGTGGTCCCCCGCGGGGCCTGAACACTGAAGCTTTCTTT. Translation: CASGPPRGLNTEAFF.

The chain couples TRBV29-1 to TRBJ2-2, with TRBD1 identical over 9 bases. The CDR3 covers 13 residues. V gave up 6 bases and J gave up 8 bases; unmatched junction bases: 7. CDR1 SQVTM and CDR2 ANQGSEA come from the germline V gene. The CDR3 DNA follows: TGCAGCGTGCAACGGACAGGGGCGGGGGAGCTGTTTTTT. This encodes CSVQRTGAGELFF.

The V gene is TRBV6-2 or TRBV6-3, the J gene TRBJ2-1; 9 nucleotides line up with TRBD1. Looked up from germline, CDR1 is MNHEY and CDR2 is SVGEGT. V was clipped by 0 bases and J by 6 bases; unmatched bases: 3. There are 15 residues in the CDR3. CDR3 DNA sequence: TGTGCCAGCAGTTACTCGTGGACAGGGGTCAATGAGCAGTTCTTC. This codes for CASSYSWTGVNEQFF.

The chain employs TRBV9 and TRBJ2-3; 10 nucleotides match TRBD1. The germline gives CDR1 SGDLS, CDR2 YYNGEE. After removal of 0 bases from V and 3 bases from J, the junction contained 7 bases not matched to a gene. CDR3 size: 17 residues. CDR3: CASSVGWEGQGTDTQYF. The CDR3 DNA is TGTGCCAGCAGCGTAGGATGGGAGGGACAGGGGACAGATACGCAGTATTTT.

The chain carries TRBV14 and TRBJ1-4; 7 bases match TRBD1. This CDR3 contains 14 residues. The germline V gene has CDR1 SGHDN and CDR2 FVKESK. V lost 8 bases to trimming and J lost 4 bases; unmatched junction nucleotides: 7. CDR3 region: CASPWTGDNEKLFF. The CDR3 region has the DNA TGTGCCAGCCCTTGGACAGGAGATAATGAAAAACTGTTTTTT. Full variable domain (missing parts from reference TRBV14 and TRBJ1-4): EAGVTQFPSHSVIEKGQTVTLRCDPISGHDNLYWYRRVMGKEIKFLLHFVKESKQDESGMPNNRFLAERTGGTYSTLKVQPAELEDSGVYFCASPWTGDNEKLFFGSGTQLSVL.

This chain uses TRBV6-2 or TRBV6-3 with TRBJ1-5; 8 bases match TRBD1. The junction had 8 bases not matched to a gene; V was cut back by 3 bases and J by 1 base. The CDR3 contains 17 residues. Germline lookup yields CDR1 MNHEY and CDR2 SVGEGT. Here the CDR3 reads CASSYRTGRMSNQPQHF. The CDR3 DNA sequence: TGTGCCAGCAGTTATCGGACAGGGAGGATGAGCAATCAGCCCCAGCATTTT.

This clone has just one count. The rearrangement links TRBV7-9 to TRBJ1-1; weak D call: TRBD1 (6 bases). Trimming stripped 2 bases from V and 0 bases from J, with 16 bases between. Germline assignment: CDR1 SEHNR and CDR2 FQNEAQ (reference sequence). The CDR3 spans 17 residues. CDR3 protein: CASSLRGGQHMNTEAFF. The CDR3 DNA sequence: TGTGCCAGCAGCTTAAGGGGGGGCCAACATATGAACACTGAAGCTTTCTTT. The entire variable domain, with the rest obtained from reference TRBV7-9 and TRBJ1-1, is as follows: DTGVSQNPRHKITKRGQNVTFRCDPISEHNRLYWYRQTLGQGPEFLTYFQNEAQLEKSRLLSDRFSAERPKGSFSTLEIQRTEQGDSAMYLCASSLRGGQHMNTEAFFGQGTRLTVV.

The chain couples TRBV7-9 to TRBJ2-4; D is unclear. Germline assignment: CDR1 SEHNR and CDR2 FQNEAQ (reference sequence). This CDR3 region has 14 residues. Trimming removed 6 bases at V and 0 bases at J, with 9 bases between. The CDR3 DNA follows: TGTGCCAGCAGTTTAACTATAGCCAAAAACATTCAGTACTTC. It yields the protein CASSLTIAKNIQYF.

The V call is TRBV20-1, the J call TRBJ2-7; D is possibly TRBD2 (6 bases). From germline, CDR1 is DFQATT and CDR2 SNEGSKA (reference sequence). V lost 1 base, J lost 7 bases, and 8 bases lay in between. The CDR3 length is 11 residues. CDR3 amino acids: CSARGDSEQYF. DNA for the CDR3: TGCAGTGCTAGAGGGGACTCGGAGCAGTACTTC.

V is TRBV30 and J is TRBJ2-5; TRBD2 agrees at 8 bases. With V trimmed by 1 base and J by 5 bases, 15 bases remained unmatched. The length of the CDR3 is 17 residues. CDR1 is GTSNPN and CDR2 is SVGIG in the germline V gene (reference sequence). The CDR3 region is CAWSDDLRGDGGETQYF. The CDR3 DNA reads as TGTGCCTGGAGTGACGACTTGCGGGGGGACGGTGGGGAGACCCAGTACTTC.

The chain uses TRBV27 and TRBJ2-7; 12 bases map to TRBD2. This CDR3 comprises 14 residues. The germline gives CDR1 MNHEY, CDR2 SMNVEV (reference sequence). V gave up 4 bases and J gave up 6 bases; unmatched junction bases: 4. The CDR3 bases are TGTGCCAGCAGTTCCCCGGGACTAGCGGGCGAGCAGTACTTC. It is translated as CASSSPGLAGEQYF.